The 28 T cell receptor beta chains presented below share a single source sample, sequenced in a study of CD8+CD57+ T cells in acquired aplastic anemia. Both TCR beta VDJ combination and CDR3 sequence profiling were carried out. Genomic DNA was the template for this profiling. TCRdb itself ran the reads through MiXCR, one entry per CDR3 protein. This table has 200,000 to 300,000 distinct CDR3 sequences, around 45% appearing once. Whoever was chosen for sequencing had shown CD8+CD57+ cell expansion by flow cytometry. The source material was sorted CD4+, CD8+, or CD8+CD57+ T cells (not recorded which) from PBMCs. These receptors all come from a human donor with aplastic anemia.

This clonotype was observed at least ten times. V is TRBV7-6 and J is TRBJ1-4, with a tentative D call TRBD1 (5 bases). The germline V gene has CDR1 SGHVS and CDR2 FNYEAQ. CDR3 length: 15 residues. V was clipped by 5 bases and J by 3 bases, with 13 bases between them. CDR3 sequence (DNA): TGTGCCAGCAGCCCTATCCCGGGGCCTAATGAAAAACTGTTTTTT. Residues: CASSPIPGPNEKLFF.

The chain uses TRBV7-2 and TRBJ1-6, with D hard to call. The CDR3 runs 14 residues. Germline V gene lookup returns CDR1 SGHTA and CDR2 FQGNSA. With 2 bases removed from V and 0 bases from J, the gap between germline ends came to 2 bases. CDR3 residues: CASSLTSYNSPLHF. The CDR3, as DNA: TGTGCCAGCAGCTTAACCTCCTATAATTCACCCCTCCACTTT.

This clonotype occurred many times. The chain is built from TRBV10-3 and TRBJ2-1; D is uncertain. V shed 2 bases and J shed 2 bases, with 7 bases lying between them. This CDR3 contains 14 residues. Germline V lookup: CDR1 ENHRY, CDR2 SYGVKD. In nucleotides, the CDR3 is TGTGCCATCAGTGAGAAGACGGCCTACAATGAGCAGTTCTTC. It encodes CAISEKTAYNEQFF.

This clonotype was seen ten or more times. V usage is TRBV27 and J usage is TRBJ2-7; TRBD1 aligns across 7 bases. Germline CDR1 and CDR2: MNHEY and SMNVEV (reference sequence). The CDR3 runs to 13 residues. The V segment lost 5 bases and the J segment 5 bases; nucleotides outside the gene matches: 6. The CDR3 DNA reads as TGTGCCAGCAGTCTCGACAGGGTTGACGAGCAGTACTTC. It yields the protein CASSLDRVDEQYF.

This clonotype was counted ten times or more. The CDR3 loop reads CSAHPGENTEAFF. The CDR3 DNA sequence: TGCAGTGCGCACCCCGGGGAGAACACTGAAGCTTTCTTT. This chain links TRBV20-1 with TRBJ1-1; D gene unclear. The length of the CDR3 is 13 residues. Germline values: CDR1 DFQATT, CDR2 SNEGSKA (reference sequence). The V and J ends lost 6 bases and 1 base respectively, with 12 bases between them.

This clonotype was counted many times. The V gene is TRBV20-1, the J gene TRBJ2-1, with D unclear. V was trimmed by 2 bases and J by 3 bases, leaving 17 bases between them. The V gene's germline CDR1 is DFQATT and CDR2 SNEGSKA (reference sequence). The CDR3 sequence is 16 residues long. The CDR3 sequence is CSARHPDSADYNEQFF. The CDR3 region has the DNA TGCAGTGCTAGACACCCCGACTCTGCGGACTACAATGAGCAGTTCTTC.

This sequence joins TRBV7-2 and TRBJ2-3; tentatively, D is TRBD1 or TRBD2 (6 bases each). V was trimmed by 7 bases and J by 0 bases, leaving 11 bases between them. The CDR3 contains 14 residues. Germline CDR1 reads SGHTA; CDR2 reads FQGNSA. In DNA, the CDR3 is TGTGCCAGCAAAAGGGGGGCGAGCACAGATACGCAGTATTTT. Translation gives CASKRGASTDTQYF.

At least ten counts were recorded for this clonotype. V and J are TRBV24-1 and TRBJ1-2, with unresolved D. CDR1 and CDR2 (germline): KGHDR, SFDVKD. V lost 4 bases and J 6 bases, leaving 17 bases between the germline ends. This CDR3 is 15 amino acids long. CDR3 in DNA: TGTGCCACCAGTGACAACGACGGGCTAAAAGATGGCTACACCTTC. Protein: CATSDNDGLKDGYTF.

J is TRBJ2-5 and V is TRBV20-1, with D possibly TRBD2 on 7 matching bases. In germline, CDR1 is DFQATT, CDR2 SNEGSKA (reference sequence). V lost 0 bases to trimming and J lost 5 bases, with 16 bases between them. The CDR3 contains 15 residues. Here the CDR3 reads CSARDSWRGRETQYF. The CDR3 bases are TGCAGTGCTAGAGATTCGTGGCGGGGGCGGGAGACCCAGTACTTC.

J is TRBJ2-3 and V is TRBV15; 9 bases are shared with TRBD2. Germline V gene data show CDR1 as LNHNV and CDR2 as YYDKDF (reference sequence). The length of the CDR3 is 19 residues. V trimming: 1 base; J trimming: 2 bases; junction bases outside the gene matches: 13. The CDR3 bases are TGTGCCACCAGCAGAGGATGGCTAGCGGGGCGATTCTTCACAGATACGCAGTATTTT. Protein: CATSRGWLAGRFFTDTQYF.

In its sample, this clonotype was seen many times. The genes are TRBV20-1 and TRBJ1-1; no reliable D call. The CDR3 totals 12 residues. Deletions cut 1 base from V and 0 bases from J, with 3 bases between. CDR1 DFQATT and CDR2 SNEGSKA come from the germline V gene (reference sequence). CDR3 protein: CSARGVNTEAFF. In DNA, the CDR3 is TGCAGTGCTAGAGGCGTGAACACTGAAGCTTTCTTT.

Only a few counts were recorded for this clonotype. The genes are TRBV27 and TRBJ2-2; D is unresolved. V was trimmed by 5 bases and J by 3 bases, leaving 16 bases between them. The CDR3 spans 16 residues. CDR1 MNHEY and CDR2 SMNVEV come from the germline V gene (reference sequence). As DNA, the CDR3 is TGTGCCAGCAGTCCAGAAAGGTTCTCAGACACCGGGGAGCTGTTTTTT. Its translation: CASSPERFSDTGELFF.

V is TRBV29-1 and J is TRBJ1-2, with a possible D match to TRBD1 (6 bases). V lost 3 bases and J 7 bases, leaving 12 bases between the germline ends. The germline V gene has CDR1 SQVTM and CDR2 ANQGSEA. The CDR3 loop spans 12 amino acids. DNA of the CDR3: TGCAGCGTTGAGGGCCAGGGGCGTGGCTACACCTTC. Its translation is CSVEGQGRGYTF.

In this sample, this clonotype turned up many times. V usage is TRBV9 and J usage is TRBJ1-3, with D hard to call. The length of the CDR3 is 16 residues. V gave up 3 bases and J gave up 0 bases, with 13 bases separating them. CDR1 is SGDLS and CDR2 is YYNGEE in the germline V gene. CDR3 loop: CASSDPRGSSGNTIYF. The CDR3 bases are TGTGCCAGCAGCGATCCTCGGGGTTCCTCTGGAAACACCATATATTTT.

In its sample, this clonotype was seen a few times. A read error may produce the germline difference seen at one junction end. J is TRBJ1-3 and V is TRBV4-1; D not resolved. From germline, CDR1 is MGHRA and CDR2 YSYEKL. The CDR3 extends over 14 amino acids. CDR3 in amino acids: CASSQAHSGNTTYF. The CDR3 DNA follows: TGCGCCAGCAGCCAAGCGCACTCTGGAAACACCACATATTTT.

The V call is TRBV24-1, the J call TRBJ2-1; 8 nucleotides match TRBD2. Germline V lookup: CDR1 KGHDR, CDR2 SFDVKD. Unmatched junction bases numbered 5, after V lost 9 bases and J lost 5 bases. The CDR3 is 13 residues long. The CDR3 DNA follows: TGTGCCACCGAGGGCGGGGGGAACAATGAGCAGTTCTTC. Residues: CATEGGGNNEQFF.

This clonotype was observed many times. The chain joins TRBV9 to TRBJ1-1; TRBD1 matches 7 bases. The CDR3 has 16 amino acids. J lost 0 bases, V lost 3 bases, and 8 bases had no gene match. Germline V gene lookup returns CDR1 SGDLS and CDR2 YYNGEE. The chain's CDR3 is CASSARRDSMNTEAFF. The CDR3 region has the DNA TGTGCCAGCAGCGCCCGAAGGGACAGCATGAACACTGAAGCTTTCTTT.

The CDR3 here is CATSKDRGAEAFF. CDR3 nucleotide sequence: TGTGCCACCAGCAAGGACCGGGGCGCTGAAGCTTTCTTT. J is TRBJ1-1 and V is TRBV15; TRBD1 is a possible D gene (5 bases). Germline V gene lookup returns CDR1 LNHNV and CDR2 YYDKDF (reference sequence). CDR3 size: 13 residues. V lost 4 bases, J lost 6 bases, and 12 bases lay in between.

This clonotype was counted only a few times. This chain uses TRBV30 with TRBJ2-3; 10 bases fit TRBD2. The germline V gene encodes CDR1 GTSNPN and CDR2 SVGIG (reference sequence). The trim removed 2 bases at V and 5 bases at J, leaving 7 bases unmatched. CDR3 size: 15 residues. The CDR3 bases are TGTGCCTGGAGTAAGCGGGAGGGCTTCGGAGATACGCAGTATTTT. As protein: CAWSKREGFGDTQYF.

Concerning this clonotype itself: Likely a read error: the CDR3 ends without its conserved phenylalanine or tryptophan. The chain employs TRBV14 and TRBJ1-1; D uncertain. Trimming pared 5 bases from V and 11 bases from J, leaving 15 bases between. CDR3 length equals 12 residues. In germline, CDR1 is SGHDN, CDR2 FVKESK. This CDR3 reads CASSAGRFVAFS. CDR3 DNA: TGTGCCAGCAGCGCCGGTAGGTTTGTCGCTTTCTCT.

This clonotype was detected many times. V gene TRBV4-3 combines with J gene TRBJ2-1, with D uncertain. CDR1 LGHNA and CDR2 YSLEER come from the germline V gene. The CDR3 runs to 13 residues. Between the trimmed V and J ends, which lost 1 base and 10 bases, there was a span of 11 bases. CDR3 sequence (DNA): TGCGCCAGCAGCCAAGTTACCGGTGCCGAGCAGTTCTTC. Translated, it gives CASSQVTGAEQFF.

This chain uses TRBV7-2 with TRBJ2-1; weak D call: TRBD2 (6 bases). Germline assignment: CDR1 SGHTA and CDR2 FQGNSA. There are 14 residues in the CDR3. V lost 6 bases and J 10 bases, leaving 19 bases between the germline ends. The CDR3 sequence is CASRYGREEGEQFF. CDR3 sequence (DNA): TGTGCCAGCAGATATGGGCGCGAGGAGGGGGAGCAGTTCTTC.

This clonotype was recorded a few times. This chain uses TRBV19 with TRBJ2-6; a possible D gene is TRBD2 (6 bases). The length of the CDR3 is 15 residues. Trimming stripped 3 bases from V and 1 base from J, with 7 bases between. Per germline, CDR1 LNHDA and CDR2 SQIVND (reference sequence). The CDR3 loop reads CASSIAGSGANVLTF. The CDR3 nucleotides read TGTGCCAGTAGTATTGCGGGATCTGGGGCCAACGTCCTGACTTTC.

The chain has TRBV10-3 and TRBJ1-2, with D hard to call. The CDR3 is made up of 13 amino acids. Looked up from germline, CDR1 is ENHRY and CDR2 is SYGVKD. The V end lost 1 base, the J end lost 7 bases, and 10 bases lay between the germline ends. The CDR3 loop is CAISELSVPGYTF. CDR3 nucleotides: TGTGCCATCAGTGAGTTAAGTGTACCTGGCTACACCTTC.

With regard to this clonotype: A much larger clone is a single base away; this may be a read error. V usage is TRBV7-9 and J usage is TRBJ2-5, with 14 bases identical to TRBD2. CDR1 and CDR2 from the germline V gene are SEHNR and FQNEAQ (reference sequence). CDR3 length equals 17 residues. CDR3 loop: CASSLATSGRGQGTQYF. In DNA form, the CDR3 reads TGTGCCAGCAGCTTAGCGACTAGCGGGAGGGGTCAAGGGACCCAGTACTTC.

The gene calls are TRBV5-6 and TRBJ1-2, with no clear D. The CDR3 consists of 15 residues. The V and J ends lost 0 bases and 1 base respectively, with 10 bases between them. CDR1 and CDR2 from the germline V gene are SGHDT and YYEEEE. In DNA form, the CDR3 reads TGTGCCAGCAGCTTGGACACTTGGGTTAACTATGGCTACACCTTC. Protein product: CASSLDTWVNYGYTF.

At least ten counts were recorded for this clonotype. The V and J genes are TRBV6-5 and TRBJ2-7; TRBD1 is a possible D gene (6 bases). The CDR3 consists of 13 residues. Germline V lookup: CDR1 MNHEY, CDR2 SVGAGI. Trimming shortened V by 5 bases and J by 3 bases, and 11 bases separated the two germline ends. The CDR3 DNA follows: TGTGCCAGCAGTCCCCGAGGGGGCTACGAGCAGTACTTC. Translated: CASSPRGGYEQYF.

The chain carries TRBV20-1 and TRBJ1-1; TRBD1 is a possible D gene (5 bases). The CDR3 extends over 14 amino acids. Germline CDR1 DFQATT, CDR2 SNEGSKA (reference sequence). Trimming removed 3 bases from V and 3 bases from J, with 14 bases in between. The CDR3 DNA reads TGCAGTGCTAGGGCCCTTGGGGGGGACACTGAAGCTTTCTTT. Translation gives CSARALGGDTEAFF.